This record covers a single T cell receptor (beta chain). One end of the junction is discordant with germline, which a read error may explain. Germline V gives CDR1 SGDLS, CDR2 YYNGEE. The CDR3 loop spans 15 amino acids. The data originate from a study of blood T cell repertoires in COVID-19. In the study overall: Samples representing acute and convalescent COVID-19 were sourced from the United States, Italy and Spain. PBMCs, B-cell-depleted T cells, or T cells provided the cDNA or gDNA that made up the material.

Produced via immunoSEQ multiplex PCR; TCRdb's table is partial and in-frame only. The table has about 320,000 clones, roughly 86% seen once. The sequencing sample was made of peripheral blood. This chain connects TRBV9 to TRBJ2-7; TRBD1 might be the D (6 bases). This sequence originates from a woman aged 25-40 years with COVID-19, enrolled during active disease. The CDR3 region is CASSVRPTGSSEQYF. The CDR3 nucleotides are TGTGCCAGCAGCGTCCGCCCGACAGGATCCTCCGAGCAGTACTTC.